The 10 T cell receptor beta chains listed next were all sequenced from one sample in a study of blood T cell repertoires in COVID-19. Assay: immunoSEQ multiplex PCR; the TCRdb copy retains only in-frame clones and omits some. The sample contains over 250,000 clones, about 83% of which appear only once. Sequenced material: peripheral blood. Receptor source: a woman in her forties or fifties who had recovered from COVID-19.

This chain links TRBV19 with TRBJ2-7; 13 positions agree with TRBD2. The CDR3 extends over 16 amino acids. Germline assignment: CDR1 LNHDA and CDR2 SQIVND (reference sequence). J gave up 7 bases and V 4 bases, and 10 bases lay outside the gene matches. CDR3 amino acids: CASSTRGLAGAGEQYF. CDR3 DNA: TGTGCCAGTAGTACCCGAGGACTAGCGGGAGCGGGAGAGCAGTACTTC.

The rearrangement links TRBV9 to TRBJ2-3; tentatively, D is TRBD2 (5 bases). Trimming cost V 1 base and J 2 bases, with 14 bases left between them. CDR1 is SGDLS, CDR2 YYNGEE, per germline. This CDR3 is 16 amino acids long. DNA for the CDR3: TGTGCCAGCAGCGTACTAGCTTTGGGGTCCACAGATACGCAGTATTTT. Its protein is CASSVLALGSTDTQYF.

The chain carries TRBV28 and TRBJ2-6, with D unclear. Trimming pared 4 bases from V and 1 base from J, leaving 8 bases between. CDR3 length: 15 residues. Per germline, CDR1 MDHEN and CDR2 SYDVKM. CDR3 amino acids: CASSSPVSGANVLTF. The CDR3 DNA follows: TGTGCCAGCAGTTCTCCCGTATCTGGGGCCAACGTCCTGACTTTC. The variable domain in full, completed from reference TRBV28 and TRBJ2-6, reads DVKVTQSSRYLVKRTGEKVFLECVQDMDHENMFWYRQDPGLGLRLIYFSYDVKMKEKGDIPEGYSVSREKKERFSLILESASTNQTSMYLCASSSPVSGANVLTFGAGSRLTVL.

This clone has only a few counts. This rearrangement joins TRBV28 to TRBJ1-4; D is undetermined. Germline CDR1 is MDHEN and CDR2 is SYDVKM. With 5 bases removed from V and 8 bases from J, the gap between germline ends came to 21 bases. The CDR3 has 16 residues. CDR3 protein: CASSLDTASAVEKLFF. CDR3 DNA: TGTGCCAGCAGTCTCGACACAGCCTCCGCCGTGGAAAAACTGTTTTTT.

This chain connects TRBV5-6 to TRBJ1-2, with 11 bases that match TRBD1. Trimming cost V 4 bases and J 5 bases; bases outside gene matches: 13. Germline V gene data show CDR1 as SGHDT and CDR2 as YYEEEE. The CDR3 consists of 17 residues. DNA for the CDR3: TGTGCCAGCAGCGACCGGACAGGGGGCTCCCTTGGGTATGGCTACACCTTC. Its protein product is CASSDRTGGSLGYGYTF.

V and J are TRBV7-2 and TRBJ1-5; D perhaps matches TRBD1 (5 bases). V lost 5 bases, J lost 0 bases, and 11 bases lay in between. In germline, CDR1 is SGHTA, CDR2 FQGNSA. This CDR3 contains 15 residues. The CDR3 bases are TGTGCCAGCAGCCGTAAAGGGGCTAGCAATCAGCCCCAGCATTTT. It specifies CASSRKGASNQPQHF.

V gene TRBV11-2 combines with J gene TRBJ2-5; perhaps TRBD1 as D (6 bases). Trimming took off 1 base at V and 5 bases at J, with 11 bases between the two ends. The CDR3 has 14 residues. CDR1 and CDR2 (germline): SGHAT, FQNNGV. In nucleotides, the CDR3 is TGTGCCAGCAGCTTAGGTGCAGGGGAGGAGACCCAGTACTTC. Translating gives CASSLGAGEETQYF.

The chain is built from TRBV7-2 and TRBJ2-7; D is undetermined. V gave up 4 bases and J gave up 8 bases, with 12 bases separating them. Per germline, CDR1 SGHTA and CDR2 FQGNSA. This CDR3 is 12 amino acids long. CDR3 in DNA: TGTGCCAGCAGCTCCGGAGTCTGGCAGCAGTACTTC. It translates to CASSSGVWQQYF.

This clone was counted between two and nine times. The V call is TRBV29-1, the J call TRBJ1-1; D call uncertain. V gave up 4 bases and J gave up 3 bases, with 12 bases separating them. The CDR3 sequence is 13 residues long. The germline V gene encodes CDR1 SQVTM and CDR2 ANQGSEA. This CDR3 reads CSVGMLQDTEAFF. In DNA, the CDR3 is TGCAGCGTTGGTATGCTTCAGGACACTGAAGCTTTCTTT.

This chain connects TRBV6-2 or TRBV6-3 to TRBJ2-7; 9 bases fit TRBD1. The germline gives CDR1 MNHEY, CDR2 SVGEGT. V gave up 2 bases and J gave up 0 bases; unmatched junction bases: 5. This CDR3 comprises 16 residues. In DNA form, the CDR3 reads TGTGCCAGCAGTTACCCGACAGGGGGTATCTCCTACGAGCAGTACTTC. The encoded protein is CASSYPTGGISYEQYF.